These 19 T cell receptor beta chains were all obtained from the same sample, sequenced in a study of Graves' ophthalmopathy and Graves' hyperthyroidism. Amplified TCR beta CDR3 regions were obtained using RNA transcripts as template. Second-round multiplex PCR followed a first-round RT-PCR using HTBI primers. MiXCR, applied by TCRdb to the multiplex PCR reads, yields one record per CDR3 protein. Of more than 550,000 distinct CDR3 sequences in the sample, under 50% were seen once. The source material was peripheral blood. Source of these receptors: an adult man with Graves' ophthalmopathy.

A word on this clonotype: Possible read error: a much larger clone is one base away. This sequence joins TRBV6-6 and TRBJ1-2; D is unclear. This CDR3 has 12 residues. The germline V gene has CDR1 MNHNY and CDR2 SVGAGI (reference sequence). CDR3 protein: CAGSYSFYGYTF. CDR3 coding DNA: TGTGCCGGCAGTTACAGTTTCTATGGCTACACCTTC.

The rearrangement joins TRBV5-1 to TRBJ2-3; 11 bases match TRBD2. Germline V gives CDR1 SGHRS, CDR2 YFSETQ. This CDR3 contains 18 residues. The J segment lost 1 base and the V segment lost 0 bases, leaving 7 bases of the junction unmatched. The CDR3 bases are TGCGCCAGCAGCTTGGGCCTAGCGGGAGGTACCGGCACAGATACGCAGTATTTT. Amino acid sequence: CASSLGLAGGTGTDTQYF.

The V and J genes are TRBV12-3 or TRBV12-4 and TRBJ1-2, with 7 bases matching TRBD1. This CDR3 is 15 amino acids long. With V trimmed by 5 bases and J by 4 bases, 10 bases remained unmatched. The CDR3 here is CASSDPGQKSYGYTF. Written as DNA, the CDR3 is TGTGCCAGCAGTGACCCGGGACAGAAATCCTATGGCTACACCTTC.

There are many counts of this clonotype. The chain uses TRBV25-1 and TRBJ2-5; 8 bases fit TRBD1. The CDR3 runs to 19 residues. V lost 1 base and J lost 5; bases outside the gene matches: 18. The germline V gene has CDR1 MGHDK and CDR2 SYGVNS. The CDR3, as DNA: TGTGCCAGCAGTGAATCGGATTTCGGGGCAGGGGGCCCAGGCGAGACCCAGTACTTC. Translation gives CASSESDFGAGGPGETQYF.

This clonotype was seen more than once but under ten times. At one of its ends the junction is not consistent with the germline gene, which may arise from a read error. The CDR3 reads CASSQGPFGETQYF. The CDR3 DNA is TGCGCCAGCAGCCAAGGACCGTTCGGAGAGACCCAGTACTTC. The chain couples TRBV7-3 to TRBJ2-5; no clear D. The germline gives CDR1 SGHTA, CDR2 FQGTGA. CDR3 length: 14 residues. Variable domain in full (rest from reference TRBV7-3 and TRBJ2-5): GAGVSQTPSNKVTEKGKYVELRCDPISGHTALYWYRQSLGQGPEFLIYFQGTGAADDSGLPNDRFFAVRPEGSVSTLKIQRTERGDSAVYLCASSQGPFGETQYFGPGTRLLVL.

This CDR3 is CATSALAEPNTEAFF. CDR3 sequence (DNA): TGTGCCACCAGTGCCCTAGCGGAGCCGAACACTGAAGCTTTCTTT. The chain carries TRBV24-1 and TRBJ1-1, with D uncertain. Trimming left V 5 bases short and J 1 base short, with 13 bases between. This CDR3 has 15 amino acids. The germline gives CDR1 KGHDR, CDR2 SFDVKD.

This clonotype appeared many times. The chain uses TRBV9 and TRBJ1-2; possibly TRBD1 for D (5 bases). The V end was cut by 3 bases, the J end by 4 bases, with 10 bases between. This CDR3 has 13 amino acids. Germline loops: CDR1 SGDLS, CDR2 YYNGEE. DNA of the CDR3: TGTGCCAGCAGCGGAGGGGACGTCTATGGCTACACCTTC. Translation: CASSGGDVYGYTF.

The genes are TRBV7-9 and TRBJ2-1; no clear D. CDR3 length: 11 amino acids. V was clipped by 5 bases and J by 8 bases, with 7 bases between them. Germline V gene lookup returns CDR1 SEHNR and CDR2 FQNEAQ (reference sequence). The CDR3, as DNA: TGTGCCAGCAGCCGATGGCATGAGCAGTTCTTC. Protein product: CASSRWHEQFF.

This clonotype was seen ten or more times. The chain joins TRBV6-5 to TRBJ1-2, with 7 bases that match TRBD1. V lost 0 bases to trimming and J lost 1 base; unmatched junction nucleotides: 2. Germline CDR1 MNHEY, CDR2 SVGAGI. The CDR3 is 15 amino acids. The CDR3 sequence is CASSYSGDSNYGYTF. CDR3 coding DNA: TGTGCCAGCAGTTACTCGGGGGACAGTAACTATGGCTACACCTTC.

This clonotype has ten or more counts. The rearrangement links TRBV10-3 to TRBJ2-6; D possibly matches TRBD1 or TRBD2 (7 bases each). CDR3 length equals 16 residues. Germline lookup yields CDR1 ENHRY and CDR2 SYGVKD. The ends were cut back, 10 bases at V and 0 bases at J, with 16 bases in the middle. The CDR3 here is CASQGGELSGANVLTF. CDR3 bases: TGTGCCAGCCAGGGGGGGGAGCTCTCTGGGGCCAACGTCCTGACTTTC.

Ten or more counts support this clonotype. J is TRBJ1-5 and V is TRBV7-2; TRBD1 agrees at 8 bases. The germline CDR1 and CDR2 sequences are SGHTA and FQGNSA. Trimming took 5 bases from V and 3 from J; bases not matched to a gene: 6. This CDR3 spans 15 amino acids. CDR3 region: CASSTTGVINQPQHF. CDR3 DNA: TGTGCCAGCAGCACGACAGGGGTCATCAATCAGCCCCAGCATTTT.

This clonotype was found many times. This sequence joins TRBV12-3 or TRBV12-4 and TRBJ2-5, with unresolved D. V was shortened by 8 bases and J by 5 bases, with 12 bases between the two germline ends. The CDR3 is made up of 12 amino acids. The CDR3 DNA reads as TGTGCCAGCGGCCCCCACGGGGAGACCCAGTACTTC. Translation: CASGPHGETQYF.

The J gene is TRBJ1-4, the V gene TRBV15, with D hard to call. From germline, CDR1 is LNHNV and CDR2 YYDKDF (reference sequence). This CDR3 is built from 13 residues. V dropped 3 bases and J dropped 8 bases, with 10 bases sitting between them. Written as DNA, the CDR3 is TGTGCCACCAGCAGTAGGACCGAGGAAAAACTGTTTTTT. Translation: CATSSRTEEKLFF.

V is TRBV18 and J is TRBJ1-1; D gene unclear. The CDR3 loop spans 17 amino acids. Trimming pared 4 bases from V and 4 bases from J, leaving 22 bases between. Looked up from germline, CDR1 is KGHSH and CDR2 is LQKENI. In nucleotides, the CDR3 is TGTGCCAGCTCACGCGACAAGCGCGTCATGACGGTCACTGAAGCTTTCTTT. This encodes CASSRDKRVMTVTEAFF.

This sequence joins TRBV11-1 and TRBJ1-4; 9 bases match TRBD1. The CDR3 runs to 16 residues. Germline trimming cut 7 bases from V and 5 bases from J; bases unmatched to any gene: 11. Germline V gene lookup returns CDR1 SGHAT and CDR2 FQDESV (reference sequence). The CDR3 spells CASKGPPGTGNEKLFF. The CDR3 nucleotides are TGTGCCAGCAAGGGACCTCCCGGGACAGGGAATGAAAAACTGTTTTTT.

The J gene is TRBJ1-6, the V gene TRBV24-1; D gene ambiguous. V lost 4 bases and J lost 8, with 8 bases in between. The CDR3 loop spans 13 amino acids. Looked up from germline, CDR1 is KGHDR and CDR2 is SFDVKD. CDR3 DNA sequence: TGTGCCACCAGTGAAGCAGGAGATTCACCCCTCCACTTT. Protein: CATSEAGDSPLHF.

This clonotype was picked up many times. CDR3 protein: CASRGQGRYTGELFF. The CDR3, as DNA: TGTGCCAGCAGGGGACAGGGGCGATACACCGGGGAGCTGTTTTTT. The chain recombines TRBV2 with TRBJ2-2; 10 nucleotides line up with TRBD1. V was pared by 6 bases and J by 3 bases, with 4 bases of the junction left unmatched. This CDR3 region has 15 residues. Germline CDR1 reads SNHLY; CDR2 reads FYNNEI.

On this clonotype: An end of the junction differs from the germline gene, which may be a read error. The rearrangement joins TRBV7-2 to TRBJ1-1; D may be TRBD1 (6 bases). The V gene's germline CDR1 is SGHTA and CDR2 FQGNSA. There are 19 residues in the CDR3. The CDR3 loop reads CASSLGDWGALYLNTEALF. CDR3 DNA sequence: TGTGCCAGCAGCTTAGGCGATTGGGGGGCCCTCTACTTGAACACTGAAGCTCTCTTT.

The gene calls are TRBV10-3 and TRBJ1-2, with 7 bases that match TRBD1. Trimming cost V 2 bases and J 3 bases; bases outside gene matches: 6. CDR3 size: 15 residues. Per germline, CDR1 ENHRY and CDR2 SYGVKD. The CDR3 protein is CAISESGGTDYGYTF. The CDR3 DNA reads TGTGCCATCAGTGAGAGTGGGGGGACAGACTATGGCTACACCTTC.